This entry features one TCR beta chain sequence. Its antigen is unknown. As the method for making TCR beta libraries, quantitative 5'-RACE with molecular barcodes was used. MiXCR, applied by TCRdb to the 5' RACE reads, yields one record per CDR3 protein. The data show a few hundred thousand distinct CDR3 sequences, with about 12% seen just once and under 7.5% held by the top ten. The V gene's germline CDR1 is LGHDT and CDR2 YNNKEL (reference sequence). Trimming removed 4 bases at V and 9 bases at J, with 17 bases between. The CDR3 is made up of 14 amino acids. The data derive from a study of CD8 T cells in ankylosing spondylitis. Findings of the study overall: It appeared that ankylosing spondylitis blood was characterized by a TCR beta motif of roughly 8 highly homologous variants. Some motif variants were previously reported in reactive arthritis synovial fluid and blood.

Specimen: blood, either unsorted or a sorted T cell fraction (not recorded which). This sequence was found in a male donor with ankylosing spondylitis. The chain couples TRBV3-1 to TRBJ2-3, with unresolved D. CDR3 amino acids: CASSPLLSFQTQYF. Here the CDR3 DNA reads TGTGCCAGCAGCCCATTGTTGTCCTTCCAGACGCAGTATTTT.